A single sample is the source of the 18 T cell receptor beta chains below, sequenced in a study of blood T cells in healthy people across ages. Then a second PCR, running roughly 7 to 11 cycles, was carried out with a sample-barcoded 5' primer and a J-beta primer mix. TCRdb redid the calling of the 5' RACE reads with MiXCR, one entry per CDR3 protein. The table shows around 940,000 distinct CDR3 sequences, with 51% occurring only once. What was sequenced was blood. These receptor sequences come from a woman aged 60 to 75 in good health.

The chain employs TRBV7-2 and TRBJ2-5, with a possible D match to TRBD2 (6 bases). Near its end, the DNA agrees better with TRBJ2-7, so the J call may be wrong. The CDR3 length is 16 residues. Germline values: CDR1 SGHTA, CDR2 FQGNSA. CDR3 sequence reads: CASSLRRAGPTYEQYF. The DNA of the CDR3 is TGTGCCAGCAGCTTACGGCGGGCGGGACCCACCTACGAGCAGTACTTC.

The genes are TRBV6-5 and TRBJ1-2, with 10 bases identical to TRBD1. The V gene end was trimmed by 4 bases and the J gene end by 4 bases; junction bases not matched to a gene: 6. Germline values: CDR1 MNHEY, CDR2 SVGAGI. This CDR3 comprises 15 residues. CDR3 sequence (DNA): TGTGCCAGCAGTTCCCCTCGGGACAGGGGCTATGGCTACACCTTC. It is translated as CASSSPRDRGYGYTF.

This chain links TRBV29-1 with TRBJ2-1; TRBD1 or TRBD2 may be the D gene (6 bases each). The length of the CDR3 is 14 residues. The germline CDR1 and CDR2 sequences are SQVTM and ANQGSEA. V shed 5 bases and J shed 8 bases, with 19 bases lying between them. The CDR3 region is CSVTPGDPGDEQFF. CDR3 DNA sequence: TGCAGCGTTACACCGGGAGACCCAGGGGATGAGCAGTTCTTC.

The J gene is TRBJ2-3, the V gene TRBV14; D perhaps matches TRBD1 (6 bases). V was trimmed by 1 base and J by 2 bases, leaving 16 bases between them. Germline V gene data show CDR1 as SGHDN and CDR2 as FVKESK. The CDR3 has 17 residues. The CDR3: CASSQGELDSHTDTQYF. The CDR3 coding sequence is TGTGCCAGCAGCCAAGGCGAATTGGACAGCCACACAGATACGCAGTATTTT.

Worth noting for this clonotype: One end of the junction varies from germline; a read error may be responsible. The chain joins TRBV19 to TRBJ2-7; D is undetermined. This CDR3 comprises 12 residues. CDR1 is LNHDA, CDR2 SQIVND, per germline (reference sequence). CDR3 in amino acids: CAISIKIYEQYF. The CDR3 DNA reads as TGTGCCATTAGTATAAAGATCTACGAGCAGTACTTC.

In nucleotides, the CDR3 is TGCGCCACCAAGAGCTCTGGAAACACCATATATTTT. Encoded protein: CATKSSGNTIYF. V is TRBV10-1 and J is TRBJ1-3; D is ambiguous. This CDR3 comprises 12 residues. The V gene lost 10 bases and the J gene lost 0 bases, with 7 bases spanning the gap. Looked up from germline, CDR1 is WNHNN and CDR2 is SYGVQD (reference sequence).

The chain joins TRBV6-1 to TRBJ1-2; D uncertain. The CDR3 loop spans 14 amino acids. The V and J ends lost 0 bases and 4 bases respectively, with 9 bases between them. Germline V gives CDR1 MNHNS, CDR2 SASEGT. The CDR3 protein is CASSEAGRFYGYTF. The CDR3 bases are TGTGCCAGCAGTGAAGCCGGCAGATTCTATGGCTACACCTTC.

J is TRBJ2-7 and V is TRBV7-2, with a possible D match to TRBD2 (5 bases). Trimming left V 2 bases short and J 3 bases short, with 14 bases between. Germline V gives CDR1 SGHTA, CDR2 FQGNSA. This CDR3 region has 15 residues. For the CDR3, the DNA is TGTGCCAGCAGCTTAAGAGCAGCGGCGGACTACGAGCAGTACTTC. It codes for CASSLRAAADYEQYF.

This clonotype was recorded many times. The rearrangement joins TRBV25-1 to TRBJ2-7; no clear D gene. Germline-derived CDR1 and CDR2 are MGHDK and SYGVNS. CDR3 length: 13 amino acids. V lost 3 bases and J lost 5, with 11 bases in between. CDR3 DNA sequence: TGTGCCAGCAGTGAGGTGTCTCTTGACGAGCAGTACTTC. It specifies CASSEVSLDEQYF.

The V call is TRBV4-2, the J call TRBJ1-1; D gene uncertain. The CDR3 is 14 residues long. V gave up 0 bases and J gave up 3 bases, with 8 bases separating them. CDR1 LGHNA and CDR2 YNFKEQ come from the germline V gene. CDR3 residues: CASSQDAQDTEAFF. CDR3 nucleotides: TGTGCCAGCAGCCAAGATGCCCAGGACACTGAAGCTTTCTTT.

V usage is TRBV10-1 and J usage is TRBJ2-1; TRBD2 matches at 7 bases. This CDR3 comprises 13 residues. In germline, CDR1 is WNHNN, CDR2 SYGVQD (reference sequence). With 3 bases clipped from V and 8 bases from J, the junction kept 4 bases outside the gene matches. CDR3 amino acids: CASSEETSHEQFF. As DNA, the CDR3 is TGCGCCAGCAGTGAAGAGACTAGCCATGAGCAGTTCTTC.

CDR3 sequence: CATSDPASGDGQQFF. The CDR3 DNA sequence: TGTGCCACCAGTGATCCCGCTTCGGGGGATGGGCAGCAGTTCTTC. The V and J genes are TRBV24-1 and TRBJ2-1; D may be TRBD2 (6 bases). With 3 bases removed from V and 11 bases from J, the gap between germline ends came to 19 bases. Germline V lookup: CDR1 KGHDR, CDR2 SFDVKD. This CDR3 comprises 15 residues.

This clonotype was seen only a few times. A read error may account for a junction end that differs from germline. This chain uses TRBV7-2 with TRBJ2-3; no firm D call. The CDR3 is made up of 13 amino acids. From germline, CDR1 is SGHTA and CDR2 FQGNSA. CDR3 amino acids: CASSLPTTDTQYF. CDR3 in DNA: TGCGCCAGCAGCTTGCCTACCACAGATACGCAGTATTTT.

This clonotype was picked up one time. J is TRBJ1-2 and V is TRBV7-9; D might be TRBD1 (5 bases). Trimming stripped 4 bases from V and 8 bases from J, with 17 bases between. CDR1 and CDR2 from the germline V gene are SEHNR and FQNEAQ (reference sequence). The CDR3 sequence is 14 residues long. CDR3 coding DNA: TGTGCCAGCAGCTCCGGGGGAAGGGTTATGGGCTACACCTTC. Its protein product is CASSSGGRVMGYTF.

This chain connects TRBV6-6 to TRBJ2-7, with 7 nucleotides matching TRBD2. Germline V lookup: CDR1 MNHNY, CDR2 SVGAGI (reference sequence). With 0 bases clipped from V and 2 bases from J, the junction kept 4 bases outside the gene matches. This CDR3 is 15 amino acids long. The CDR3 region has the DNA TGTGCCAGCAGTTACTCGGCTAGCGGTGCCTACGAGCAGTACTTC. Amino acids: CASSYSASGAYEQYF.

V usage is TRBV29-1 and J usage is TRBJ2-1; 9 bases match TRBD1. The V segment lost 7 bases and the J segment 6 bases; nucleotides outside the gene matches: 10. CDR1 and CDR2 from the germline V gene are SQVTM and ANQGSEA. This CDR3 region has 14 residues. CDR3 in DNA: TGCAGCGCACAACAGGGGGCCAGATCCAATGAGCAGTTCTTC. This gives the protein CSAQQGARSNEQFF.

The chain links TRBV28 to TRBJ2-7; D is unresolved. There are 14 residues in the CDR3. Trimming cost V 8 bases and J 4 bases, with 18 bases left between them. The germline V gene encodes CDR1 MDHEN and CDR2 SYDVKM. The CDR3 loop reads CASRTQSARYEQYF. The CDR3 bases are TGTGCCAGCCGAACACAGTCGGCTCGGTACGAGCAGTACTTC.

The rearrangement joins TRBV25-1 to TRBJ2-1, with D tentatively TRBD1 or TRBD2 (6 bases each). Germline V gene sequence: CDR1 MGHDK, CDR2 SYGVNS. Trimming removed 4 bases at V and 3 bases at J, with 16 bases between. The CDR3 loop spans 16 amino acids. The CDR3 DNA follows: TGTGCCAGCAGTGTGGGGGCGGGGATTGGCTACAATGAGCAGTTCTTC. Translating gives CASSVGAGIGYNEQFF.